The clone carrying this T cell receptor beta chain was found many times. TCRdb processed the RT-PCR reads anew with MiXCR; each CDR3 protein has one entry. The sample comprises fewer than 800,000 distinct CDR3 sequences, approximately 15% of which are singletons, and 3.6% rests with the top ten. Germline loops: CDR1 SQVTM, CDR2 ANQGSEA. The CDR3 extends over 13 amino acids. Between the trimmed V and J ends, which lost 4 bases and 6 bases, there was a span of 15 bases. The origin of this receptor is a female donor in good health, serving as a healthy control. The rearrangement links TRBV29-1 to TRBJ1-2; D is unresolved. Sequencing was done on a sample of memory CD4+ T cells from blood. The CDR3 DNA is TGCAGCGTTGGATTCCGGGAAGGCAATGGCTACACCTTC. Translated, it gives CSVGFREGNGYTF.